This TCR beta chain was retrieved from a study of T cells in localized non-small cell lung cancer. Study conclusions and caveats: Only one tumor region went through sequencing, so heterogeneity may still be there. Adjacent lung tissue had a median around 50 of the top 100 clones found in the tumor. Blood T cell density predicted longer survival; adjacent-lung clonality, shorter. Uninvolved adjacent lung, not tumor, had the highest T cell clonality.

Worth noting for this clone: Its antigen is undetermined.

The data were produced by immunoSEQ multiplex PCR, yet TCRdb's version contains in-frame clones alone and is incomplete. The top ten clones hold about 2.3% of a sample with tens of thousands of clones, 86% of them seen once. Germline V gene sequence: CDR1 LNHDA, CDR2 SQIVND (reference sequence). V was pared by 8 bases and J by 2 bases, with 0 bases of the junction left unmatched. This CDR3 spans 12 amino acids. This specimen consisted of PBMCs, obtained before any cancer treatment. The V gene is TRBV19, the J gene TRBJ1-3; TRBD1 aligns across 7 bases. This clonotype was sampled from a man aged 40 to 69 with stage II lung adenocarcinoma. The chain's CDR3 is CASQGAGNTIYF. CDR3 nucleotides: TGTGCCAGTCAGGGGGCTGGAAACACCATATATTTT.